This T cell receptor (beta chain) comes out of a study of T cells in Graves' hyperthyroidism and ophthalmopathy. Uncontrolled infection, other autoimmune disease, pregnancy or lactation excluded patients. Together with thyroid ultrasound, orbital computed tomography, serum thyroxine and TRAb, clinical symptoms were used for diagnoses. RNA transcripts provided the source from which TCR beta CDR3 regions were amplified. HTBI primers were the set used in a first-round RT-PCR of the TCR CDR3. Using its own MiXCR run on the multiplex PCR reads, TCRdb lists one record per CDR3 protein. Of 550,000 to 700,000 distinct CDR3 sequences in the sample, roughly 46% were seen once. CDR1 is MNHNS, CDR2 SASEGT, per germline. V shed 6 bases and J 2 bases; nucleotides not matched to a gene: 12. This CDR3 comprises 16 residues.

This sequence was found in an adult woman with Graves' disease, either hyperthyroidism or ophthalmopathy (not recorded which). The gene calls are TRBV6-1 and TRBJ2-5; 7 bases match TRBD2. The sequencing input was peripheral blood or thyroid tissue (not recorded which). As DNA, the CDR3 is TGTGCCAGCAGCCGCCGCCCAGCGGGGCCACAAGAGACCCAGTACTTC. Translated: CASSRRPAGPQETQYF.